The 32 T cell receptor beta chains presented below share a single source sample, sequenced in a study of blood T cell repertoires in COVID-19. The repertoire was sequenced with immunoSEQ multiplex PCR; TCRdb's copy has only in-frame clones and lacks some. Here the sample spans about 280,000 clones, about 87% being singletons. The material sequenced was PBMCs or T cells enriched from blood (not recorded which). These receptors were obtained from a woman in her twenties or thirties with acute COVID-19.

This sequence joins TRBV10-1 and TRBJ2-7; TRBD2 agrees at 10 bases. V trimming: 4 bases; J trimming: 4 bases; junction bases outside the gene matches: 7. The germline gives CDR1 WNHNN, CDR2 SYGVQD (reference sequence). The length of the CDR3 is 15 residues. The chain's CDR3 is CASSVGLAGEYEQYF. As DNA, the CDR3 is TGCGCCAGCAGTGTGGGTCTAGCGGGAGAGTACGAGCAGTACTTC.

V is TRBV18 and J is TRBJ2-1; perhaps TRBD2 as D (6 bases). V was clipped by 0 bases and J by 4 bases, with 10 bases between them. The CDR3 covers 15 residues. Germline V gene lookup returns CDR1 KGHSH and CDR2 LQKENI. The CDR3 nucleotides are TGTGCCAGCTCACCACCGGCTAGCGTGTACAATGAGCAGTTCTTC. It yields the protein CASSPPASVYNEQFF.

The genes are TRBV19 and TRBJ2-3; a possible D gene is TRBD1 (5 bases). Germline loops: CDR1 LNHDA, CDR2 SQIVND (reference sequence). V lost 3 bases, J lost 1 base, and 14 bases lay in between. This CDR3 region has 16 residues. The CDR3 DNA sequence: TGTGCCAGTAGTATTGGGTGGTCCAGGGGCACAGATACGCAGTATTTT. Translation: CASSIGWSRGTDTQYF.

CDR3 loop: CASSYHATSGDNEQFF. As DNA, the CDR3 is TGCGCCAGCAGCTACCACGCGACTAGCGGGGACAATGAGCAGTTCTTC. The chain uses TRBV5-1 and TRBJ2-1, with 11 nucleotides matching TRBD2. Germline V gene data show CDR1 as SGHRS and CDR2 as YFSETQ. The CDR3 has 16 residues. V lost 3 bases and J lost 5; bases outside the gene matches: 7.

The chain links TRBV12-5 to TRBJ1-3; D unclear. Germline loops: CDR1 LGHNT, CDR2 FRNRAP. This CDR3 is 14 amino acids long. Between the trimmed V and J ends, which lost 5 bases and 2 bases, there was a span of 10 bases. Here the CDR3 reads CASGTAGAGNTIYF. The CDR3 DNA follows: TGTGCTAGTGGTACGGCCGGGGCTGGAAACACCATATATTTT.

This clone was counted a single time. The chain recombines TRBV2 with TRBJ1-1; 8 bases map to TRBD1. J lost 7 bases, V lost 7 bases, and 5 bases had no gene match. CDR1 and CDR2 from the germline V gene are SNHLY and FYNNEI. This CDR3 contains 12 residues. In DNA form, the CDR3 reads TGTGCCAGCAATGGACAGGGTAGTGAAGCTTTCTTT. Translated: CASNGQGSEAFF.

The chain uses TRBV5-1 and TRBJ2-3; 8 positions agree with TRBD2. The germline CDR1 and CDR2 sequences are SGHRS and YFSETQ. V lost 0 bases, J lost 2 bases, and 5 bases stayed unmatched. The CDR3 length is 16 residues. The chain's CDR3 is CASSLEVAGYTDTQYF. The DNA for the CDR3 is TGCGCCAGCAGCTTGGAGGTAGCGGGGTACACAGATACGCAGTATTTT.

The chain couples TRBV7-8 to TRBJ1-6; 11 nucleotides agree with TRBD1. The V gene end was trimmed by 4 bases and the J gene end by 5 bases; junction bases not matched to a gene: 7. The germline gives CDR1 SGHVS, CDR2 FQNEAQ. CDR3 length: 17 amino acids. In DNA, the CDR3 is TGTGCCAGCAGCTCCGGACAGGGGGCCAGGGATAATTCACCCCTCCACTTT. Protein sequence: CASSSGQGARDNSPLHF.

This chain connects TRBV18 to TRBJ1-3; D is unresolved. V shed 6 bases and J shed 2 bases, with 11 bases lying between them. Germline values: CDR1 KGHSH, CDR2 LQKENI. The CDR3 has 14 amino acids. CDR3 in amino acids: CASSETEAGNTIYF. DNA for the CDR3: TGTGCCAGCTCCGAGACGGAGGCTGGAAACACCATATATTTT.

V usage is TRBV10-3 and J usage is TRBJ2-7; tentative D call: TRBD2 (6 bases). Trimming left V 6 bases short and J 2 bases short, with 8 bases between. The CDR3 is made up of 12 amino acids. Germline V CDR1 and CDR2: ENHRY, SYGVKD. This chain's CDR3 is CAIRAGTYEQYF. The CDR3 DNA sequence: TGTGCCATCAGGGCGGGGACCTACGAGCAGTACTTC.

The chain links TRBV28 to TRBJ2-3; TRBD2 matches 7 bases. With 3 bases clipped from V and 1 base from J, the junction kept 1 base outside the gene matches. The CDR3 runs 14 residues. CDR1 is MDHEN, CDR2 SYDVKM, per germline. The CDR3 DNA reads as TGTGCCAGCAGTTTGGCGGGGGGCACAGATACGCAGTATTTT. Protein: CASSLAGGTDTQYF.

The V call is TRBV27, the J call TRBJ1-1; the match to TRBD1 covers 8 bases. The J segment lost 0 bases and the V segment lost 3 bases, leaving 12 bases of the junction unmatched. The germline gives CDR1 MNHEY, CDR2 SMNVEV (reference sequence). The CDR3 length is 18 residues. The CDR3 DNA follows: TGTGCCAGCAGTTTTTCAGGGGGCTCTACTTATCTGAACACTGAAGCTTTCTTT. It is translated as CASSFSGGSTYLNTEAFF.

V usage is TRBV13 and J usage is TRBJ2-1; 9 nucleotides align to TRBD2. This CDR3 is built from 17 residues. V dropped 4 bases and J dropped 3; count of bases not matched to a gene: 10. Germline V lookup: CDR1 PRHDT, CDR2 FYEKMQ (reference sequence). The DNA for the CDR3 is TGTGCCAGCAGCTCCTTTGCTAGCGGGACCGTCTACAATGAGCAGTTCTTC. It encodes CASSSFASGTVYNEQFF.

The V call is TRBV7-9, the J call TRBJ2-5, with D unresolved. Trimming cost V 1 base and J 5 bases, with 8 bases left between them. The CDR3 sequence is 13 residues long. The V gene's germline CDR1 is SEHNR and CDR2 FQNEAQ (reference sequence). DNA for the CDR3: TGTGCCAGCAGCTTAGTTGAGGCGGAGACCCAGTACTTC. This codes for CASSLVEAETQYF.

The chain has TRBV18 and TRBJ2-3, with a weak D call TRBD1 (5 bases). Germline-derived CDR1 and CDR2 are KGHSH and LQKENI. This CDR3 is 13 amino acids long. Trimming pared 3 bases from V and 2 bases from J, leaving 6 bases between. CDR3 sequence (DNA): TGTGCCAGCTCACCGGACAACACAGATACGCAGTATTTT. Translated, it gives CASSPDNTDTQYF.

The chain employs TRBV7-3 and TRBJ1-1; 7 positions match TRBD1. CDR1 is SGHTA and CDR2 is FQGTGA in the germline V gene. CDR3 length equals 15 residues. J lost 1 base, V lost 0 bases, and 2 bases had no gene match. The CDR3 coding sequence is TGTGCCAGCAGCTTAACAGGGGGCGCGAACACTGAAGCTTTCTTT. As protein: CASSLTGGANTEAFF.

The chain carries TRBV6-1 and TRBJ2-6, with no clear D. Germline V lookup: CDR1 MNHNS, CDR2 SASEGT. The CDR3 is 16 amino acids. Trimming cost V 2 bases and J 0 bases, with 8 bases left between them. The CDR3 is CASSETEISGANVLTF. In DNA, the CDR3 is TGTGCCAGCAGTGAAACAGAAATCTCTGGGGCCAACGTCCTGACTTTC.

The chain carries TRBV7-9 and TRBJ2-7; D is perhaps TRBD1 (5 bases). CDR3 size: 19 residues. Between the trimmed V and J ends, which lost 2 bases and 2 bases, there was a span of 25 bases. The germline gives CDR1 SEHNR, CDR2 FQNEAQ (reference sequence). The CDR3 sequence is CASSLTPVRQGGSPYEQYF. CDR3 nucleotides: TGTGCCAGCAGCTTAACCCCCGTACGGCAGGGTGGATCTCCCTACGAGCAGTACTTC. The complete variable domain, with remaining parts taken from reference TRBV7-9 and TRBJ2-7, reads DTGVSQNPRHKITKRGQNVTFRCDPISEHNRLYWYRQTLGQGPEFLTYFQNEAQLEKSRLLSDRFSAERPKGSFSTLEIQRTEQGDSAMYLCASSLTPVRQGGSPYEQYFGPGTRLTVT.

The CDR3 here is CASSLEGGQVPSGNEQYF. The CDR3 DNA reads as TGCGCCAGCAGCTTGGAAGGCGGCCAAGTCCCCTCGGGGAACGAGCAGTACTTC. The V and J genes are TRBV5-1 and TRBJ2-7; the D gene is possibly TRBD2 (5 bases). With 0 bases removed from V and 5 bases from J, the gap between germline ends came to 24 bases. Germline V gene sequence: CDR1 SGHRS, CDR2 YFSETQ. The CDR3 runs 18 residues. The entire variable domain, with the rest obtained from reference TRBV5-1 and TRBJ2-7, is as follows: KAGVTQTPRYLIKTRGQQVTLSCSPISGHRSVSWYQQTPGQGLQFLFEYFSETQRNKGNFPGRFSGRQFSNSRSEMNVSTLELGDSALYLCASSLEGGQVPSGNEQYFGPGTRLTVT.

V and J are TRBV6-5 and TRBJ1-5; D not certain. Looked up from germline, CDR1 is MNHEY and CDR2 is SVGAGI. V lost 0 bases to trimming and J lost 9 bases, with 12 bases between them. This CDR3 comprises 14 residues. The CDR3 coding sequence is TGTGCCAGCAGTTACTCGATTCCGGTTGGGCCCCAGCATTTT. Translating gives CASSYSIPVGPQHF.

The genes are TRBV28 and TRBJ2-7, with 7 bases matching TRBD2. The CDR3 is 13 residues long. Looked up from germline, CDR1 is MDHEN and CDR2 is SYDVKM. With 6 bases clipped from V and 2 bases from J, the junction kept 4 bases outside the gene matches. The CDR3 loop reads CASSLADTYEQYF. The CDR3 nucleotides read TGTGCCAGCAGCCTAGCGGATACCTACGAGCAGTACTTC.

V usage is TRBV28 and J usage is TRBJ2-7; TRBD1 aligns across 9 bases. Trimming cost V 3 bases and J 6 bases; bases outside gene matches: 6. Germline V lookup: CDR1 MDHEN, CDR2 SYDVKM. This CDR3 has 14 residues. The CDR3 DNA is TGTGCCAGCAGTTTCGGTACAGGGGGCAGCGAGCAGTACTTC. Translated: CASSFGTGGSEQYF.

J is TRBJ1-2 and V is TRBV7-2, with TRBD1 identical over 10 bases. CDR1 and CDR2 (germline): SGHTA, FQGNSA. The CDR3 is 18 residues long. V dropped 4 bases and J dropped 4; count of bases not matched to a gene: 15. The CDR3: CASSSPAGQGPSGYGYTF. The CDR3 DNA reads as TGTGCCAGCAGCTCACCGGCGGGACAGGGGCCTTCCGGCTATGGCTACACCTTC.

V usage is TRBV6-5 and J usage is TRBJ2-7; D might be TRBD1 (5 bases). This CDR3 is built from 14 residues. V was pared by 0 bases and J by 1 base, with 7 bases between. Germline V gives CDR1 MNHEY, CDR2 SVGAGI. Here the CDR3 reads CASSYSDSSYEQYF. In nucleotides, the CDR3 is TGTGCCAGCAGTTACTCTGACAGTTCCTACGAGCAGTACTTC.

This clone was seen a single time. This chain links TRBV3-1 (or the pseudogene TRBV3-2) with TRBJ2-7, with 8 bases identical to TRBD2. CDR1 and CDR2 from the germline V gene are LGHDT and YNNKEL (reference sequence). The CDR3 spans 14 residues. V lost 0 bases and J lost 3; bases outside the gene matches: 1. The CDR3 protein is CASSQESGSYEQYF. CDR3 nucleotides: TGTGCCAGCAGCCAAGAGAGCGGGAGCTACGAGCAGTACTTC.

The J gene is TRBJ2-1, the V gene TRBV27; 14 bases fit TRBD2. Trimming at V came to 7 bases and at J to 4 bases, leaving 9 bases not matched to a gene. Germline V CDR1 and CDR2: MNHEY, SMNVEV (reference sequence). This CDR3 comprises 17 residues. DNA of the CDR3: TGTGCCAGCAAGGGACTAGCGGGAGCTTCGGGTTACAATGAGCAGTTCTTC. Translated: CASKGLAGASGYNEQFF.

The V and J genes are TRBV24-1 and TRBJ1-2, with D possibly being TRBD1 (6 bases). The CDR3 spans 14 residues. Germline CDR1 KGHDR, CDR2 SFDVKD. The V end was cut by 3 bases, the J end by 2 bases, with 9 bases between. The CDR3 loop reads CATSDEGVNYGYTF. The CDR3 region has the DNA TGTGCCACCAGTGATGAGGGGGTAAACTATGGCTACACCTTC.

The chain recombines TRBV25-1 with TRBJ2-2; 8 positions agree with TRBD1. This CDR3 spans 16 amino acids. V lost 6 bases to trimming and J lost 1 base; unmatched junction nucleotides: 7. The germline V gene has CDR1 MGHDK and CDR2 SYGVNS. This CDR3 reads CASRDRDGQNTGELFF. DNA of the CDR3: TGTGCCAGCAGGGACAGGGACGGACAGAACACCGGGGAGCTGTTTTTT.

The gene calls are TRBV29-1 and TRBJ1-3, with a tentative D call TRBD1 (6 bases). CDR1 SQVTM and CDR2 ANQGSEA come from the germline V gene. V dropped 0 bases and J dropped 5 bases, with 11 bases sitting between them. The CDR3 consists of 14 residues. CDR3 region: CSVEDPQGRNTIYF. CDR3 bases: TGCAGCGTTGAAGACCCTCAGGGGAGAAACACCATATATTTT.

The chain joins TRBV11-3 to TRBJ2-1; D gene unclear. Germline CDR1 is SGHNT and CDR2 is YENEEA. Between the trimmed V and J ends, which lost 5 bases and 1 base, there was a span of 15 bases. This CDR3 region has 16 residues. CDR3: CASSPRGLSSYNEQFF. The CDR3 DNA sequence: TGTGCCAGCAGCCCCCGCGGTCTCTCTTCCTACAATGAGCAGTTCTTC.

The chain carries TRBV6-2 or TRBV6-3 and TRBJ1-4; no clear D. Deletions cut 0 bases from V and 3 bases from J, with 8 bases between. The germline V gene has CDR1 MNHEY and CDR2 SVGEGT. CDR3 size: 15 residues. The CDR3 region has the DNA TGTGCCAGCAGTTACTCTATGAGCCCTAATGAAAAACTGTTTTTT. It encodes CASSYSMSPNEKLFF.

About this clone itself: The same CDR3 arises from other DNA sequences in this sample as well. V gene TRBV7-2 combines with J gene TRBJ2-1, with 7 bases identical to TRBD1. The germline CDR1 and CDR2 sequences are SGHTA and FQGNSA. The CDR3 totals 15 residues. J gave up 2 bases and V 1 base, and 2 bases lay outside the gene matches. CDR3 sequence (DNA): TGTGCCAGCAGCTTAGGGCAGGGGGCCTACAATGAGCAGTTCTTC. This translates into CASSLGQGAYNEQFF.